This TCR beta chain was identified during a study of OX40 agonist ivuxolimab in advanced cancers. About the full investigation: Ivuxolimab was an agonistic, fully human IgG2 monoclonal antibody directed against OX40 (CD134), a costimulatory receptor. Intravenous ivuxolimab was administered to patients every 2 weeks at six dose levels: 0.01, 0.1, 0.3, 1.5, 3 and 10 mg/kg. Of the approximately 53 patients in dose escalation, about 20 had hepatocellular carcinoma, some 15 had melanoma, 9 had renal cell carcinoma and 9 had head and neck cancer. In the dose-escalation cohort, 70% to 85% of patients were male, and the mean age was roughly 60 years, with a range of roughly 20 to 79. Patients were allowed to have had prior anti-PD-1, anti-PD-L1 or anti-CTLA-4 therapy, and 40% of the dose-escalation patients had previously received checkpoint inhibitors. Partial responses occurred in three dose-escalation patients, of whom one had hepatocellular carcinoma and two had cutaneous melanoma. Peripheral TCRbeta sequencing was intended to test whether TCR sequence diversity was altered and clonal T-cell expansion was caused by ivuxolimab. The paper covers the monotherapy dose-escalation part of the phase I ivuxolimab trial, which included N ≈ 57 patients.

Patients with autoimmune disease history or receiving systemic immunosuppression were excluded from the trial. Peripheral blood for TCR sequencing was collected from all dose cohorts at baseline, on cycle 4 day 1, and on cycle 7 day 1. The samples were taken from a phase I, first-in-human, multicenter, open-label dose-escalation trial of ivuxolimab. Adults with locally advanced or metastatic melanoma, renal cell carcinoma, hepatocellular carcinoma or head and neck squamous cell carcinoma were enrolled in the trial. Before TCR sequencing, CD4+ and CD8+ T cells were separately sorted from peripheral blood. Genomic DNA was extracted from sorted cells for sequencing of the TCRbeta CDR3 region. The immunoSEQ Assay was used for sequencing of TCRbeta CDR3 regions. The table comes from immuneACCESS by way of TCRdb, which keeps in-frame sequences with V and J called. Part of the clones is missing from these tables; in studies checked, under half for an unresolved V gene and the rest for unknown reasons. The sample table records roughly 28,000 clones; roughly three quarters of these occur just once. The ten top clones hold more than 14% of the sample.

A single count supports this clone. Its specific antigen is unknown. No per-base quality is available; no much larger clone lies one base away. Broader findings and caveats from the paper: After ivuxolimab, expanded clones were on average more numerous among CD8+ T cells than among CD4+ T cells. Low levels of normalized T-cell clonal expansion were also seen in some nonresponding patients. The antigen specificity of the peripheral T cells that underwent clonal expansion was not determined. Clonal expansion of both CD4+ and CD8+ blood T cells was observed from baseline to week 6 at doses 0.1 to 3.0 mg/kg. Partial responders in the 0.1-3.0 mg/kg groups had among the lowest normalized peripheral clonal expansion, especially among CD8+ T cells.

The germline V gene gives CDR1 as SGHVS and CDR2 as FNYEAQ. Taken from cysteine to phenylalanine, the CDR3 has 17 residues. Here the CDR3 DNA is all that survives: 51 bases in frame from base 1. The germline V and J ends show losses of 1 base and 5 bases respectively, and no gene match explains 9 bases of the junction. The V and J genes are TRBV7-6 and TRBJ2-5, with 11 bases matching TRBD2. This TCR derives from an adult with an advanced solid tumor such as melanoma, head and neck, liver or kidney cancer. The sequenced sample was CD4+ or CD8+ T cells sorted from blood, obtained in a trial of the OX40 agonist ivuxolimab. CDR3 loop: CASSLVVASGGMETQYF. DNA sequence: TGTGCCAGCAGCTTAGTTGTGGCTAGCGGGGGGATGGAGACCCAGTACTTC.